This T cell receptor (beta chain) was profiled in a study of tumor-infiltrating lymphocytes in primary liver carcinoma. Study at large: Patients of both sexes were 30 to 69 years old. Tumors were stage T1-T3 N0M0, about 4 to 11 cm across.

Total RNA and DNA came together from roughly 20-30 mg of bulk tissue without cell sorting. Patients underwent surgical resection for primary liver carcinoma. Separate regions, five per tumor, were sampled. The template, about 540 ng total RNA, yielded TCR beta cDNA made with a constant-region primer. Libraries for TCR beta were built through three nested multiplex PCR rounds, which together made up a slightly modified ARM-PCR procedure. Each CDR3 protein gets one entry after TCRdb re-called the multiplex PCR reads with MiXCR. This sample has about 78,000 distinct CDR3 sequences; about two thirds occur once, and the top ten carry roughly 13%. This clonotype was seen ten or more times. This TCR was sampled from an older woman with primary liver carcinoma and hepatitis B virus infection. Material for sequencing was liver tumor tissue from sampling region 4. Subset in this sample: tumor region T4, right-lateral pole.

CDR3 sequence reads: CASSQVGHIDTQYF. The CDR3 nucleotides read TGTGCCAGCAGCCAAGTAGGGCACATAGATACGCAGTATTTT. J is TRBJ2-3 and V is TRBV4-2; D not resolved. The CDR3 has 14 amino acids. Trimming left V 1 base short and J 5 bases short, with 10 bases between. Germline V gene lookup returns CDR1 LGHNA and CDR2 YNFKEQ.